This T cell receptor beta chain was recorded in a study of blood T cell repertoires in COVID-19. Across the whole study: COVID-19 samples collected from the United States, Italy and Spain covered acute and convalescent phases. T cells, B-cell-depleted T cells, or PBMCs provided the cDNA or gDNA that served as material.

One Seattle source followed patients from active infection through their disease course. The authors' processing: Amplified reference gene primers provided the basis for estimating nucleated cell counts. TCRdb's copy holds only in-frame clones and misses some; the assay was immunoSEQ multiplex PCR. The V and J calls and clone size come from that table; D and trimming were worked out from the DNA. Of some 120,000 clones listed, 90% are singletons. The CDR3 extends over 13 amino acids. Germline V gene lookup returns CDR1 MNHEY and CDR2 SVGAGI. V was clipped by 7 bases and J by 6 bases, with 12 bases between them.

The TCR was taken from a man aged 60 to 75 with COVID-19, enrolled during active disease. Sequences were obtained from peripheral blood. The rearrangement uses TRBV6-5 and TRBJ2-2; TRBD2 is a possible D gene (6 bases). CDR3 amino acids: CASKGSGSGELFF. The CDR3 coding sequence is TGTGCCAGCAAGGGGAGCGGGTCCGGGGAGCTGTTTTTT.